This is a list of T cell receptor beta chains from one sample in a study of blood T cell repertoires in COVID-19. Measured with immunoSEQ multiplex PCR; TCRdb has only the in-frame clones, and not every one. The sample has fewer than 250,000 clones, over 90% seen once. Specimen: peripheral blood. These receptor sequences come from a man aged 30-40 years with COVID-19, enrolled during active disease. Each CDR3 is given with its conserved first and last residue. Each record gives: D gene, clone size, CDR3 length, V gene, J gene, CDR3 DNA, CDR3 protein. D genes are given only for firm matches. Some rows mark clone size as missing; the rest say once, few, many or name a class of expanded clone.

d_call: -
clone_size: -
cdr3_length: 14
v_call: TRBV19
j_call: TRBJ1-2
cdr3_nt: TGTGCCAGTAGTAACCTCAGGGCGGAACTTGGCTACACCTTC
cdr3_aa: CASSNLRAELGYTF

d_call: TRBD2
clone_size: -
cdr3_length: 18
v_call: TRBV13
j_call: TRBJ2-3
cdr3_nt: TGTGCCAGCAGCTTAGGCCCCCGGACTAGGGCTAGCACAGATACGCAGTATTTT
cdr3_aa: CASSLGPRTRASTDTQYF

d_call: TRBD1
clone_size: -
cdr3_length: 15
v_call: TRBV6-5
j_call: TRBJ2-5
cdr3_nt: TGTGCCAGCAGATCACCGGGACAGGGAGTAGAGACCCAGTACTTC
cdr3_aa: CASRSPGQGVETQYF

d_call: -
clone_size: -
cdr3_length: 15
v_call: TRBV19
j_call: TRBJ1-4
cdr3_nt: TGTGCCAGTAGTCCCCGGGATAAAACTAATGAAAAACTGTTTTTT
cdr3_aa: CASSPRDKTNEKLFF

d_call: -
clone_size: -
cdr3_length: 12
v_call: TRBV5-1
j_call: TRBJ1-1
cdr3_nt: TGCGCCAGCAGCAAGGACAGCGTTGGGGCTTTCTTT
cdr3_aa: CASSKDSVGAFF

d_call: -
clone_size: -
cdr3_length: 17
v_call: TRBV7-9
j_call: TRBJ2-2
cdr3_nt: TGTGCCAGCACCCCGGCAGACAGGTCCCTCAACACCGGGGAGCTGTTTTTT
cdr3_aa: CASTPADRSLNTGELFF

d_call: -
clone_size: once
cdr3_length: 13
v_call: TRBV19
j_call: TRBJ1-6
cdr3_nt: TGTGCCAGTAGTATAGAAGCGAATTCACCCCTCCACTTT
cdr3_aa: CASSIEANSPLHF

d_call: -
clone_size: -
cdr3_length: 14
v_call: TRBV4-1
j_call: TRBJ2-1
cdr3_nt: TGCGCCAGCAGCCACAACAGGGACCACAATGAGCAGTTCTTC
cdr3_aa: CASSHNRDHNEQFF

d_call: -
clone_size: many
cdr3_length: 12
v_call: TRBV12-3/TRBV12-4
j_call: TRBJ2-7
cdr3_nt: TGTGCCAGCAGCCCACAGGGTTACGAGCAGTACTTC
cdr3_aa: CASSPQGYEQYF

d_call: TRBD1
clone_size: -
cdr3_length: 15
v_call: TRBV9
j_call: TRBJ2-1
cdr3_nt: TGTGCCAGCAGCGTAGAGGGACAGCCCTACAATGAGCAGTTCTTC
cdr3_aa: CASSVEGQPYNEQFF

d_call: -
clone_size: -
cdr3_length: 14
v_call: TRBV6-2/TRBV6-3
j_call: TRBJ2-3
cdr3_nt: TGTGCCAGCAGTCTTTGGCGGAGCACAGATACGCAGTATTTT
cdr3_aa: CASSLWRSTDTQYF

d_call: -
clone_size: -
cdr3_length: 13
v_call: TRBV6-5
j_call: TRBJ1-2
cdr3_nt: TGTGCCAGCAGCCCCGAGTCGCGCCGCGGCTACACCTTC
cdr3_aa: CASSPESRRGYTF

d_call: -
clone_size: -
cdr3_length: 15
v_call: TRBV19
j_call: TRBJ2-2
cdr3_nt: TGTGCCAGTAGTATTCGAGGAGTGAGTACCGGGGAGCTGTTTTTT
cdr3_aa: CASSIRGVSTGELFF

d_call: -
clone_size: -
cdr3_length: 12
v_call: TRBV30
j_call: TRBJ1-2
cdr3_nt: TGTGCCTGGAGTGACGGGGGGGGAGGCTACACCTTC
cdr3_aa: CAWSDGGGGYTF

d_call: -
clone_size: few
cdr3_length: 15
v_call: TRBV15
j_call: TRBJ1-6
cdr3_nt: TGTGCCACCGCGGGACGGCGAACCGATAATTCACCCCTCCACTTT
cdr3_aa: CATAGRRTDNSPLHF

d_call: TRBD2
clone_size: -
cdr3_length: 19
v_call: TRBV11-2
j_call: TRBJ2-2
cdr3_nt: TGTGCCAGCAGCTTAAGACTAGCGGAAGGAGGAGCGAACACCGGGGAGCTGTTTTTT
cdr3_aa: CASSLRLAEGGANTGELFF

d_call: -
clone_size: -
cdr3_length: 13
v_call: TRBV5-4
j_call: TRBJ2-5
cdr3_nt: TGTGCCAGCAGCGCGGAATTACAAGAGACCCAGTACTTC
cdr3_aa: CASSAELQETQYF

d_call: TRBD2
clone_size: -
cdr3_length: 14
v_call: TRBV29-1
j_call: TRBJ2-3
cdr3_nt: TGCAGCGTTGACAGCGGGGGGGACACAGATACGCAGTATTTT
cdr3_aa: CSVDSGGDTDTQYF

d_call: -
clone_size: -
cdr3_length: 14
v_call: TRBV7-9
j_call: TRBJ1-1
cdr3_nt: TGTGCCAGCAGCTTTTGGACAAACGAGGCTGAAGCTTTCTTT
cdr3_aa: CASSFWTNEAEAFF

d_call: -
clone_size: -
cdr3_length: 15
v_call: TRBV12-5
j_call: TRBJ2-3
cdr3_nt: TGTGCTAGTGGTTTGGCACAGGGGGGGACAGATACGCAGTATTTT
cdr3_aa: CASGLAQGGTDTQYF

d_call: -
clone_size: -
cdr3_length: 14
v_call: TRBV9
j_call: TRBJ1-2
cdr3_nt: TGTGCCAGCAGCGTAGCTACGGGGGGCAGTGGCTACACCTTC
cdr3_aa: CASSVATGGSGYTF

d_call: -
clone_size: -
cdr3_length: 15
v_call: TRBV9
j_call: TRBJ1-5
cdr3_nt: TGTGCCAGCAGCGTAAGGGGCGGTAGCAATCAGCCCCAGCATTTT
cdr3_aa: CASSVRGGSNQPQHF